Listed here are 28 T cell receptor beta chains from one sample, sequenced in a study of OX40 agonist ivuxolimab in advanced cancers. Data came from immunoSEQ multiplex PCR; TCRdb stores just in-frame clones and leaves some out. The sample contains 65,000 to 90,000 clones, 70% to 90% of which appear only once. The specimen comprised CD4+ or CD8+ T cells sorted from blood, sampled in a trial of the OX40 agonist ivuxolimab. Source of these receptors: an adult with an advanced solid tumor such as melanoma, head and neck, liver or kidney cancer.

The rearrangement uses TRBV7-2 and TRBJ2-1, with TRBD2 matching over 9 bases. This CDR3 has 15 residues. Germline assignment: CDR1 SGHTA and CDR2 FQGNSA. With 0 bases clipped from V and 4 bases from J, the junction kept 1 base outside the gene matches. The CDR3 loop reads CASSLARGGYNEQFF. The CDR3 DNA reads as TGTGCCAGCAGCTTAGCGCGGGGGGGATACAATGAGCAGTTCTTC.

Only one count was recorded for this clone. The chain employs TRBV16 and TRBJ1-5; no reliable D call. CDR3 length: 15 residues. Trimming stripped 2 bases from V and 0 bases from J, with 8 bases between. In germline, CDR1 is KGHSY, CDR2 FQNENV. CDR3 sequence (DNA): TGTGCCAGCAGCCAAGGGGTATCTAGCAATCAGCCCCAGCATTTT. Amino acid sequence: CASSQGVSSNQPQHF.

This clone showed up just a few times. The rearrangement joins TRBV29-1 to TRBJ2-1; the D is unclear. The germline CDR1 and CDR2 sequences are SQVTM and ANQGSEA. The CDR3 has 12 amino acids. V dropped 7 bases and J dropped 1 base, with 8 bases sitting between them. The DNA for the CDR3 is TGCAGCGGAGACATGTCCTACAATGAGCAGTTCTTC. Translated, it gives CSGDMSYNEQFF.

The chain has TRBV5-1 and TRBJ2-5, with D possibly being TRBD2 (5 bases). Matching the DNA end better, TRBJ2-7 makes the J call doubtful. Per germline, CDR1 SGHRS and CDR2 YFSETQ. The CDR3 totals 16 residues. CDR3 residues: CASSQYTTIEGYEQYF. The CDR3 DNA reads TGCGCCAGCAGCCAGTATACGACTATTGAGGGCTACGAGCAGTACTTC.

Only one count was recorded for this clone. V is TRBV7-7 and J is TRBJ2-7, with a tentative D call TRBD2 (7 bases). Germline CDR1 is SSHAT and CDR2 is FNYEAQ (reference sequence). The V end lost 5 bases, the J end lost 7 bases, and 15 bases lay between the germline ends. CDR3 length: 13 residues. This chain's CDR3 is CASSQGGAREQYF. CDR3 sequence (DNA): TGTGCCAGCAGCCAAGGGGGGGCAAGGGAGCAGTACTTC.

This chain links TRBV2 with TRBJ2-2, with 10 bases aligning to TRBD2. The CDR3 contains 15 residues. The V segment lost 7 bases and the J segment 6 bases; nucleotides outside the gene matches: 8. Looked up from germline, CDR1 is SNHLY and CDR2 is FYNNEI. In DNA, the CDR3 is TGTGCCAGCAAAGCCCAGCGGGAGGGGGCCGGGGAGCTGTTTTTT. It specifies CASKAQREGAGELFF.

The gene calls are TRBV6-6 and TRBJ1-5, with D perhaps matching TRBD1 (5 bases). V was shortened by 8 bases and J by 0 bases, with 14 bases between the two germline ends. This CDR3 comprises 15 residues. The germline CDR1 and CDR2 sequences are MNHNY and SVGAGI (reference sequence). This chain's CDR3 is CASGTRGGSNQPQHF. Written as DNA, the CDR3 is TGTGCCAGCGGGACCCGAGGTGGTAGCAATCAGCCCCAGCATTTT.

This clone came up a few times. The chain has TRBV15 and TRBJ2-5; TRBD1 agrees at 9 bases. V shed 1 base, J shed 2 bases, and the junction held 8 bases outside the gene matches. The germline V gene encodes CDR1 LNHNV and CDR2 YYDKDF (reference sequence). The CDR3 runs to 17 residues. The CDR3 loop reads CATSRGPTGGGQETQYF. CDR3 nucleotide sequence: TGTGCCACCAGCAGAGGCCCGACAGGGGGAGGGCAAGAGACCCAGTACTTC.

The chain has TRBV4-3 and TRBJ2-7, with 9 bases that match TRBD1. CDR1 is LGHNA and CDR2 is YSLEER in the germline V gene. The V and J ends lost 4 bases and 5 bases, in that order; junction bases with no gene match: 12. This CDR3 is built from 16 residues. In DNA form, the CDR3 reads TGCGCCAGCAGCCCCGACCCCGGGACAGGGTCTGACGAGCAGTACTTC. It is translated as CASSPDPGTGSDEQYF.

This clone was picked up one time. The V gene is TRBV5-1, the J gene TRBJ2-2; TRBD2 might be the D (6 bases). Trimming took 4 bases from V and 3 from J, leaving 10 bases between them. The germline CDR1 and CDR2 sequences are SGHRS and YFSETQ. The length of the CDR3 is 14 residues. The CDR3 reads CASSRTTDTGELFF. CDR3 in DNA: TGCGCCAGCAGCCGGACTACGGACACCGGGGAGCTGTTTTTT.

DNA of the CDR3: TGTGCCAGTAGTCGCAGGGGTAATTCTCTAGCGGGAGGCGGGGAGCTGTTTTTT. Protein product: CASSRRGNSLAGGGELFF. V and J are TRBV19 and TRBJ2-2; 11 bases map to TRBD2. The V and J ends lost 5 bases and 7 bases, in that order; junction bases with no gene match: 15. This CDR3 has 18 residues. From germline, CDR1 is LNHDA and CDR2 SQIVND (reference sequence).

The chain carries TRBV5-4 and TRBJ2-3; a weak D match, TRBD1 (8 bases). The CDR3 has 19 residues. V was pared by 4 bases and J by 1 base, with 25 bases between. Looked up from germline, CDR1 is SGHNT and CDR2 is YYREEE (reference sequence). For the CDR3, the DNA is TGTGCCAGCAGCGAGACGACAGGGGAGGCGGGAGTGGGCACAGATACGCAGTATTTT. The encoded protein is CASSETTGEAGVGTDTQYF.

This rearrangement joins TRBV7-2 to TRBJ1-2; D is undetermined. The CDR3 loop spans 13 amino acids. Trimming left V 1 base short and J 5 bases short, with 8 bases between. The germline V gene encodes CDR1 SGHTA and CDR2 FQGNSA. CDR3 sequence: CASSLEWGYGYTF. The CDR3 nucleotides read TGTGCCAGCAGCTTAGAGTGGGGATATGGCTACACCTTC. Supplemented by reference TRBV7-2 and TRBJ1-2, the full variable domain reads GAGVSQSPSNKVTEKGKDVELRCDPISGHTALYWYRQSLGQGLEFLIYFQGNSAPDKSGLPSDRFSAERTGGSVSTLTIQRTQQEDSAVYLCASSLEWGYGYTFGSGTRLTVV.

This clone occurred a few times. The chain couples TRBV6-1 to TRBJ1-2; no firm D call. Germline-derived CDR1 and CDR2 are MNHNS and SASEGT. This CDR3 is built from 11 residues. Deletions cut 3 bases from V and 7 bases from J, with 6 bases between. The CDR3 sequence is CASSDGFGYTF. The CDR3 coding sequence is TGTGCCAGCAGTGATGGGTTTGGCTACACCTTC.

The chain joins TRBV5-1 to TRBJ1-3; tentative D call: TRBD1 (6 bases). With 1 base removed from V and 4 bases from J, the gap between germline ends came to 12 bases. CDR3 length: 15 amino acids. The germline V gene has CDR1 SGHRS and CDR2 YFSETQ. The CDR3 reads CASSLTGLEGNTIYF. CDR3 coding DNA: TGCGCCAGCAGCTTGACAGGGCTAGAGGGAAACACCATATATTTT.

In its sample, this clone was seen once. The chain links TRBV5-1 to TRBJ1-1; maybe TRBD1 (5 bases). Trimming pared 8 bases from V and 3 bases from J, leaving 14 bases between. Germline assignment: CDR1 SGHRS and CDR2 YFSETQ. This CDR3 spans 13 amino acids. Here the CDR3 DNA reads TGCGCCAGGACGAGCAGGGTCTACACTGAAGCTTTCTTT. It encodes CARTSRVYTEAFF.

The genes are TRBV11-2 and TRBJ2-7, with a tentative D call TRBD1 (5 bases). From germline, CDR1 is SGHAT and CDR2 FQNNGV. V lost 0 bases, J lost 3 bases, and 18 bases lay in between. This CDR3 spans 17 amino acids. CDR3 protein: CASSLDHGRVFVYEQYF. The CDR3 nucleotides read TGTGCCAGCAGCTTAGATCATGGCAGGGTTTTCGTCTACGAGCAGTACTTC. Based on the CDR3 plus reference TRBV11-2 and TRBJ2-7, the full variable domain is EAGVAQSPRYKIIEKRQSVAFWCNPISGHATLYWYQQILGQGPKLLIQFQNNGVVDDSQLPKDRFSAERLKGVDSTLKIQPAKLEDSAVYLCASSLDHGRVFVYEQYFGPGTRLTVT.

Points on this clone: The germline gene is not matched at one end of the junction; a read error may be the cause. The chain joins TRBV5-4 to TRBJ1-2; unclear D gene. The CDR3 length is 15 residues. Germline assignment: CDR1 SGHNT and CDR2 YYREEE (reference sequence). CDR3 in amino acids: CASSQDRRTDYGYTF. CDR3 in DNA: TGCGCCAGCAGCCAAGATCGAAGGACCGACTATGGCTACACCTTC.

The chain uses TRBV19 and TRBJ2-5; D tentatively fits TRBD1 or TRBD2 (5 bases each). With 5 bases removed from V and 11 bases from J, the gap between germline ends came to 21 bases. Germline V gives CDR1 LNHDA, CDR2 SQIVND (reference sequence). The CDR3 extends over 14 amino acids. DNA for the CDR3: TGTGCCAGTAGTCCCACAGTACATGGGGGAGAGCAGTACTTC. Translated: CASSPTVHGGEQYF.

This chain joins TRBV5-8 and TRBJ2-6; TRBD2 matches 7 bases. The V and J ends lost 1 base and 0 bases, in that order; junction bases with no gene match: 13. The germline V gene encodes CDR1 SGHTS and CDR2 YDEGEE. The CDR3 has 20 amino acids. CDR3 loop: CASSLLGQSGTPSGANVLTF. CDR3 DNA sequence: TGTGCCAGCAGCTTGTTGGGCCAAAGCGGGACCCCCTCTGGGGCCAACGTCCTGACTTTC.

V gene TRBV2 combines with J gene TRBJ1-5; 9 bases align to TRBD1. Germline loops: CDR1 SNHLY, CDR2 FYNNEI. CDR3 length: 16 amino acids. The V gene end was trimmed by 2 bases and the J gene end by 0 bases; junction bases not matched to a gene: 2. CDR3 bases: TGTGCCAGCAGTGAACGGGACAGGGTTAGCAATCAGCCCCAGCATTTT. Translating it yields CASSERDRVSNQPQHF.

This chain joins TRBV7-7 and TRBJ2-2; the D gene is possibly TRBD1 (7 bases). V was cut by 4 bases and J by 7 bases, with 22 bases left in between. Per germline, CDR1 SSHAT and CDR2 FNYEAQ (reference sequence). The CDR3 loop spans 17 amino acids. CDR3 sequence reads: CASSSTSGGRQGGELFF. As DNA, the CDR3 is TGTGCCAGCAGCTCAACCTCAGGGGGGAGGCAAGGCGGGGAGCTGTTTTTT.

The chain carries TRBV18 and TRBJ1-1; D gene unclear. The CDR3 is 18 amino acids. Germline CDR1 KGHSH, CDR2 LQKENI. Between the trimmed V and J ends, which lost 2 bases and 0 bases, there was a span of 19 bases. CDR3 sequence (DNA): TGTGCCAGCTCACCAAAGACTATGAGCGGTAACATGAACACTGAAGCTTTCTTT. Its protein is CASSPKTMSGNMNTEAFF.

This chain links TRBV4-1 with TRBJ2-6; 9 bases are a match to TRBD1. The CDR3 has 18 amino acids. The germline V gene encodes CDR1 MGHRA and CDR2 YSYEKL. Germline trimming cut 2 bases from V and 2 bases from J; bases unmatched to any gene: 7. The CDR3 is CASSQKEQGAAGANVLTF. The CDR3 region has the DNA TGCGCCAGCAGCCAAAAGGAACAGGGGGCTGCTGGGGCCAACGTCCTGACTTTC.

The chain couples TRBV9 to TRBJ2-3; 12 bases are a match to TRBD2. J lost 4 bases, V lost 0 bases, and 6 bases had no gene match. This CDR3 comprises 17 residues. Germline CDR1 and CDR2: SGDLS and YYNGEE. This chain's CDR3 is CASSVASGGAKSDTQYF. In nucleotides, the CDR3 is TGTGCCAGCAGCGTAGCTAGCGGGGGGGCCAAGTCAGATACGCAGTATTTT.

Here the CDR3 reads CASSPGDRRLEQYF. CDR3 DNA: TGTGCCAGCAGCCCAGGGGACAGGCGCCTAGAGCAGTACTTC. V is TRBV7-2 and J is TRBJ2-7, with 8 bases fitting TRBD1. The CDR3 spans 14 residues. The germline V gene has CDR1 SGHTA and CDR2 FQGNSA. V shed 5 bases and J 7 bases; nucleotides not matched to a gene: 10.

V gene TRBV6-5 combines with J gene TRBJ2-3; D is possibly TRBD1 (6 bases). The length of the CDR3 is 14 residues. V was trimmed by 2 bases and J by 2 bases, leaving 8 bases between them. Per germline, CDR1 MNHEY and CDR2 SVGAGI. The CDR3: CASSYQGPTDTQYF. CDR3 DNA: TGTGCCAGCAGTTACCAGGGGCCCACAGATACGCAGTATTTT.

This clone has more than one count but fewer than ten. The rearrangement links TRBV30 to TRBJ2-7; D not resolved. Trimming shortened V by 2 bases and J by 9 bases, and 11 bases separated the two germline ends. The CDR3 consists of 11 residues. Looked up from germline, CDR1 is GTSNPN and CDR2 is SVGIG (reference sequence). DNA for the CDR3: TGTGCCTGGAGTACTGGGTCTGGGCAGTACTTC. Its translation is CAWSTGSGQYF.